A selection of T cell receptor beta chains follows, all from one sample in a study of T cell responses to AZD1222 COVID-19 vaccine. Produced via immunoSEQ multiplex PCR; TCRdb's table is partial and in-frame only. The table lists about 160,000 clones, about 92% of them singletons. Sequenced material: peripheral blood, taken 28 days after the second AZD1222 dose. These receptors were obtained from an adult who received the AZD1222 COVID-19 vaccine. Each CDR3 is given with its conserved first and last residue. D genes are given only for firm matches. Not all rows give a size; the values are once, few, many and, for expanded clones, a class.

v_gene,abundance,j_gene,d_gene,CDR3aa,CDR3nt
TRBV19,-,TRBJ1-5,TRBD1,CASSGQGGNQPQHF,TGTGCCAGTAGCGGACAGGGCGGGAATCAGCCCCAGCATTTT
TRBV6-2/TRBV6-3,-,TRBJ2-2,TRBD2,CASSRLAGGFGELFF,TGTGCCAGCAGTCGACTAGCGGGAGGCTTCGGGGAGCTGTTTTTT
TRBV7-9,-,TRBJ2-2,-,CASNTGELFF,TGTGCCAGCAACACCGGGGAGCTGTTTTTT
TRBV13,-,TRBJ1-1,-,CASSLEKGVEAFF,TGTGCCAGCAGCTTAGAGAAGGGGGTTGAAGCTTTCTTT
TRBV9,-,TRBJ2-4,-,CASSVDQGAAKNIQYF,TGTGCCAGCAGCGTAGATCAGGGTGCGGCCAAAAACATTCAGTACTTC
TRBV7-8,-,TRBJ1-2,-,CASSLARLGGDGYTF,TGTGCCAGCAGCTTAGCGCGCTTGGGTGGGGATGGCTACACCTTC
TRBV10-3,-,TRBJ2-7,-,CAISPSPYEQYF,TGTGCCATCTCCCCCAGTCCCTACGAGCAGTACTTC
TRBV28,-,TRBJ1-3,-,CASSFFGRASSGNTIYF,TGTGCCAGCAGTTTTTTTGGCAGGGCTAGCTCTGGAAACACCATATATTTT
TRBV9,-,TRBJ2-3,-,CASKGGSTDTQYF,TGTGCCAGCAAAGGCGGCAGCACAGATACGCAGTATTTT
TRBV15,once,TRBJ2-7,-,CATSRGGTWGPYEQYF,TGTGCCACCAGCAGAGGTGGGACGTGGGGACCCTACGAGCAGTACTTC
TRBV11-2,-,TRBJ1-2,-,CASSSGRTYGYTF,TGTGCCAGCAGCTCTGGACGGACCTATGGCTACACCTTC
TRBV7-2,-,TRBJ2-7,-,CASSLAQGTYEQYF,TGTGCCAGCAGCTTAGCCCAGGGGACCTACGAGCAGTACTTC
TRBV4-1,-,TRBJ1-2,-,CASSPKYTGSNYGYTF,TGCGCCAGCAGCCCCAAGTACACAGGGTCTAACTATGGCTACACCTTC
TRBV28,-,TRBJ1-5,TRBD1,CASIQGATQPQHF,TGTGCCAGCATACAGGGGGCGACTCAGCCCCAGCATTTT
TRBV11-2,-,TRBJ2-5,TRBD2,CASSLARLAGLETQYF,TGTGCCAGCAGCTTAGCCCGACTAGCGGGACTCGAGACCCAGTACTTC
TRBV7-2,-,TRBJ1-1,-,CASSTPWGGWNTEAFF,TGTGCCAGCAGCACCCCCTGGGGGGGGTGGAACACTGAAGCTTTCTTT
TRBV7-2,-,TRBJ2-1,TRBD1,CASSLPRQGRSSYNEQFF,TGTGCCAGCAGCTTACCAAGACAGGGTAGGAGCTCCTACAATGAGCAGTTCTTC
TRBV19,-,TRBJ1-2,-,CASSMATGTDYGYTF,TGTGCCAGTAGTATGGCCACAGGGACTGACTATGGCTACACCTTC